The rows below give T cell receptor beta chains drawn from one sample of a study of cytomegalovirus exposure and HLA in healthy donors. This table comes from immunoSEQ multiplex PCR, and its TCRdb copy is limited to in-frame clones, with some not included. The sample includes hundreds of thousands of clones, around 90% of them seen just once. The sequenced material came from PBMCs. Receptors were obtained from a woman aged 18-29 years in good health and CMV-seropositive. CDR3s include the opening cysteine and the closing phenylalanine or tryptophan. A D gene is named only where the DNA matches it firmly. The listing skips clone size in some rows; elsewhere it reads once, few, many or a size class.

>NA|NA|TRBJ1-4|TRBV25-1
CASSEPTDSNEKLFF
TGTGCCAGCAGTGAACCCACGGACTCTAATGAAAAACTGTTTTTT
>TRBD1|NA|TRBJ2-7|TRBV11-1
CASRDRGRGSYEQYF
TGTGCCAGCAGGGACAGGGGGCGCGGTTCCTACGAGCAGTACTTC
>NA|NA|TRBJ2-2|TRBV14
CASSQDHRFGELFF
TGTGCCAGCAGCCAAGATCACAGGTTCGGGGAGCTGTTTTTT
>TRBD2|NA|TRBJ2-1|TRBV4-1
CASSQGLAGLGNEQFF
TGCGCCAGCAGCCAGGGACTAGCGGGCCTTGGTAATGAGCAGTTCTTC
>TRBD2|once|TRBJ2-5|TRBV5-1
CASSLGTSAETQYF
TGCGCCAGCAGCTTGGGGACTAGCGCCGAGACCCAGTACTTC
>NA|NA|TRBJ2-5|TRBV27
CASSLSRGETQYF
TGTGCCAGCAGTTTATCAAGGGGTGAGACCCAGTACTTC
>TRBD1|once|TRBJ1-4|TRBV6-5
CASNPGQNEKLFF
TGTGCCAGCAATCCGGGACAGAATGAAAAACTGTTTTTT
>NA|NA|TRBJ2-2|TRBV30
CAWKGNGELFF
TGTGCCTGGAAGGGGAACGGGGAGCTGTTTTTT
>NA|NA|TRBJ2-1|TRBV6-1
CASSVLLNEQFF
TGTGCCAGCAGTGTTTTATTGAATGAGCAGTTCTTC
>TRBD1|once|TRBJ2-7|TRBV10-2
CASNEDRGRNEQYF
TGCGCCAGCAATGAGGACAGGGGGCGGAACGAGCAGTACTTC
>TRBD2|NA|TRBJ2-7|TRBV6-1
CASSETSVFYEQYF
TGTGCCAGCAGTGAAACTAGCGTCTTCTACGAGCAGTACTTC
>NA|NA|TRBJ1-4|TRBV28
CASRHDPRGREKLFF
TGTGCCAGCAGACACGATCCTCGGGGGAGGGAAAAACTGTTTTTT
>NA|NA|TRBJ2-1|TRBV6-5
CASGGGGDEQFF
TGTGCCAGCGGTGGAGGGGGCGATGAGCAGTTCTTC
>TRBD1|NA|TRBJ2-7|TRBV18
CASSPLSGGSYEQYF
TGTGCCAGCTCACCATTATCAGGGGGCTCCTACGAGCAGTACTTC
>TRBD1|few|TRBJ1-3|TRBV11-2
CASSTDRGGNTIYF
TGTGCCAGCAGCACGGACAGGGGAGGAAACACCATATATTTT
>NA|NA|TRBJ2-7|TRBV10-3
CAISGRADYEQYF
TGTGCCATCAGTGGTCGAGCGGATTACGAGCAGTACTTC
>NA|NA|TRBJ2-7|TRBV9
CASSVADNYEQYF
TGTGCCAGCAGCGTAGCGGACAACTACGAGCAGTACTTC
>TRBD2|NA|TRBJ2-3|TRBV7-8
CASSSEVGLAGDGDTQYF
TGTGCCAGCAGTTCCGAAGTGGGGCTAGCGGGAGATGGGGATACGCAGTATTTT
>NA|NA|TRBJ2-1|TRBV4-1
CASSLGGNEQFF
TGCGCCAGCAGCCTAGGAGGGAATGAGCAGTTCTTC
>NA|NA|TRBJ2-7|TRBV2
CASNGQTLYEQYF
TGTGCCAGCAATGGACAGACTCTCTACGAGCAGTACTTC
>TRBD2|NA|TRBJ2-3|TRBV5-6
CASSSRTSGFTDTQYF
TGTGCCAGCAGTTCCCGGACTAGCGGTTTCACAGATACGCAGTATTTT
>TRBD1|few|TRBJ2-1|TRBV13
CASSGLGQPDDNEQFF
TGTGCCAGCAGCGGGCTGGGACAGCCAGATGACAATGAGCAGTTCTTC
>TRBD2|NA|TRBJ2-7|TRBV6-1
CALLGLAGVEEQYF
TGTGCCCTGTTAGGACTAGCGGGAGTGGAGGAGCAGTACTTC
>TRBD1|NA|TRBJ1-5|TRBV5-1
CASSLSGTGNQPQHF
TGCGCCAGCAGCTTGTCCGGGACAGGGAACCAGCCCCAGCATTTT